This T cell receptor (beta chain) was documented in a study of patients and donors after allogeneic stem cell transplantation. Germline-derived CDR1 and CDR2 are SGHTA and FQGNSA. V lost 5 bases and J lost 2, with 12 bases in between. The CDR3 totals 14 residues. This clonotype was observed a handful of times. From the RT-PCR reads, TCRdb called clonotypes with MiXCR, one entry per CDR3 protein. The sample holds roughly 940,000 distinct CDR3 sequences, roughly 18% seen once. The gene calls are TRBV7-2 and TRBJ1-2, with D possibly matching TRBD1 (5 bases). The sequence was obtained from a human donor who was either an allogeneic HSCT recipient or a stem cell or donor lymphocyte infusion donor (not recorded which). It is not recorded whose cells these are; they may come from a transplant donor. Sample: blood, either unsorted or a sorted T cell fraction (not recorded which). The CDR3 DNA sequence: TGTGCCAGCAGCCTCCGGGACCCAAACTATGGCTACACCTTC. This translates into CASSLRDPNYGYTF.